A single sample is the source of the 18 T cell receptor beta chains below, sequenced in a study of OX40 agonist ivuxolimab in advanced cancers. The assay was immunoSEQ multiplex PCR, and TCRdb's table has in-frame clones only and misses some. This sample has more than 55,000 clones; 82% occur once, and the top ten carry about 3.7%. This specimen was CD4+ or CD8+ T cells sorted from blood, taken in a trial of the OX40 agonist ivuxolimab. These receptors were collected from an adult with an advanced solid tumor such as melanoma, head and neck, liver or kidney cancer.

The V gene is TRBV7-2, the J gene TRBJ1-2, with no clear D. This CDR3 has 15 residues. With 1 base removed from V and 5 bases from J, the gap between germline ends came to 14 bases. The germline V gene has CDR1 SGHTA and CDR2 FQGNSA. This CDR3 is CASSLDSSLGYGYTF. The CDR3 nucleotides read TGTGCCAGCAGCTTAGACAGCTCCTTAGGTTATGGCTACACCTTC.

The rearrangement joins TRBV9 to TRBJ2-3; 8 bases are a match to TRBD2. The CDR3 is 15 residues long. From germline, CDR1 is SGDLS and CDR2 YYNGEE. J gave up 1 base and V 2 bases, and 3 bases lay outside the gene matches. CDR3 amino acids: CASSVSGMRTDTQYF. The CDR3 nucleotides are TGTGCCAGCAGCGTTAGCGGGATGCGCACAGATACGCAGTATTTT.

J is TRBJ1-2 and V is TRBV18, with 12 nucleotides matching TRBD1. V gave up 3 bases and J gave up 8 bases; unmatched junction bases: 13. The CDR3 covers 17 residues. Per the germline V gene, CDR1 is KGHSH and CDR2 is LQKENI. The CDR3 coding sequence is TGTGCCAGCTCACCCTCTTCCGGGACAGGGGGCGTGAAGGGCTACACCTTC. Translating gives CASSPSSGTGGVKGYTF.

This clone was counted many times. This rearrangement joins TRBV14 to TRBJ1-2, with D tentatively TRBD1 (5 bases). With 8 bases removed from V and 2 bases from J, the gap between germline ends came to 12 bases. Per the germline V gene, CDR1 is SGHDN and CDR2 is FVKESK. The CDR3 runs to 13 residues. The CDR3 protein is CASARGGNYGYTF. In DNA form, the CDR3 reads TGTGCCAGCGCTAGGGGAGGAAACTATGGCTACACCTTC.

The V and J genes are TRBV7-8 and TRBJ1-2, with 9 bases aligning to TRBD1. Germline CDR1 and CDR2: SGHVS and FQNEAQ. The CDR3 is 15 amino acids. V was clipped by 2 bases and J by 3 bases; unmatched bases: 4. CDR3 coding DNA: TGTGCCAGCAGCTTAACAGGGGGCTACGACTATGGCTACACCTTC. Translated, it gives CASSLTGGYDYGYTF.

This clone was recorded only once. The rearrangement links TRBV28 to TRBJ1-5, with 7 bases aligning to TRBD1. V was pared by 2 bases and J by 0 bases, with 7 bases of the junction left unmatched. Germline CDR1 reads MDHEN; CDR2 reads SYDVKM. This CDR3 contains 17 residues. CDR3 coding DNA: TGTGCCAGCAGTTTACGGCGGGGACAGTATAGCAATCAGCCCCAGCATTTT. It yields the protein CASSLRRGQYSNQPQHF.

The chain is built from TRBV28 and TRBJ1-5; D is uncertain. V dropped 4 bases and J dropped 5 bases, with 9 bases sitting between them. Germline V gene lookup returns CDR1 MDHEN and CDR2 SYDVKM. The CDR3 is 13 residues long. The CDR3 DNA sequence: TGTGCCAGCAGTTACCACAGAGATCAGCCCCAGCATTTT. It yields the protein CASSYHRDQPQHF. The full variable domain, completed using reference TRBV28 and TRBJ1-5, is DVKVTQSSRYLVKRTGEKVFLECVQDMDHENMFWYRQDPGLGLRLIYFSYDVKMKEKGDIPEGYSVSREKKERFSLILESASTNQTSMYLCASSYHRDQPQHFGDGTRLSIL.

This chain joins TRBV11-2 and TRBJ2-7; D not resolved. CDR1 is SGHAT, CDR2 FQNNGV, per germline. The CDR3 covers 13 residues. The V end lost 3 bases, the J end lost 2 bases, and 8 bases lay between the germline ends. The CDR3 DNA reads TGTGCCAGCAGCTTTGAGCAGCCCTACGAGCAGTACTTC. Its protein product is CASSFEQPYEQYF.

The gene calls are TRBV4-3 and TRBJ2-1; TRBD2 agrees at 7 bases. This CDR3 has 16 residues. Germline V gives CDR1 LGHNA, CDR2 YSLEER. The ends lost 0 bases at V and 2 bases at J; junction bases unmatched: 4. The CDR3: CASSQDHGLAYNEQFF. The CDR3 bases are TGCGCCAGCAGCCAAGATCATGGACTAGCCTACAATGAGCAGTTCTTC.

This clone was observed a few times. The chain has TRBV27 and TRBJ2-1; TRBD2 agrees at 10 bases. This CDR3 comprises 17 residues. The germline V gene encodes CDR1 MNHEY and CDR2 SMNVEV (reference sequence). Trimming at V came to 4 bases and at J to 3 bases, leaving 9 bases not matched to a gene. In DNA, the CDR3 is TGTGCCAGCAGTTCGAGGAGGACTAGCGGCAACTACAATGAGCAGTTCTTC. It is translated as CASSSRRTSGNYNEQFF.

This rearrangement joins TRBV19 to TRBJ2-2; TRBD1 is a possible D gene (6 bases). The ends were cut back, 5 bases at V and 7 bases at J, with 17 bases in the middle. This CDR3 contains 15 residues. Germline V CDR1 and CDR2: LNHDA, SQIVND (reference sequence). The CDR3 bases are TGTGCCAGTAGTGGATCGAGGGGGATGGTCGGGGAGCTGTTTTTT. This translates into CASSGSRGMVGELFF.

The rearrangement uses TRBV4-1 and TRBJ2-2, with D unclear. Germline assignment: CDR1 MGHRA and CDR2 YSYEKL. V lost 0 bases to trimming and J lost 2 bases, with 7 bases between them. The CDR3 covers 15 residues. The CDR3: CASSQEWGNTGELFF. For the CDR3, the DNA is TGCGCCAGCAGCCAAGAGTGGGGAAACACCGGGGAGCTGTTTTTT.

As for this clone: At the DNA level, this CDR3 is encoded by other sequences in the same sample as well. V and J are TRBV5-1 and TRBJ1-3; no reliable D call. The V gene lost 4 bases and the J gene lost 1 base, with 9 bases spanning the gap. The germline CDR1 and CDR2 sequences are SGHRS and YFSETQ. The CDR3 is 14 residues long. The CDR3 nucleotides read TGCGCCAGCAGCCCGGAAGGGTCTGGAAACACCATATATTTT. This translates into CASSPEGSGNTIYF.

The genes are TRBV7-2 and TRBJ2-7; D possibly corresponds to TRBD1 (5 bases). Trimming left V 2 bases short and J 3 bases short, with 11 bases between. The CDR3 spans 14 residues. Germline lookup yields CDR1 SGHTA and CDR2 FQGNSA. For the CDR3, the DNA is TGTGCCAGCAGCTTAATGGCGCAGGGCTACGAGCAGTACTTC. Translated: CASSLMAQGYEQYF.

The V call is TRBV28, the J call TRBJ2-1, with 11 bases matching TRBD2. V gave up 6 bases and J gave up 8 bases; unmatched junction bases: 9. CDR1 is MDHEN, CDR2 SYDVKM, per germline. The CDR3 has 15 amino acids. The CDR3 spells CASRLSGRAWDEQFF. The CDR3 bases are TGTGCCAGCAGACTTAGCGGGAGGGCCTGGGATGAGCAGTTCTTC.

V gene TRBV6-5 combines with J gene TRBJ1-1; a weak D match, TRBD1 (5 bases). V was clipped by 0 bases and J by 9 bases, with 8 bases between them. The CDR3 covers 12 residues. Germline loops: CDR1 MNHEY, CDR2 SVGAGI. CDR3 residues: CASSYSGGKAFF. DNA for the CDR3: TGTGCCAGCAGTTACTCGGGGGGAAAAGCTTTCTTT.

CDR3 loop: CASSLTGGINNEQFF. CDR3 DNA sequence: TGCGCCAGCAGCCTGACAGGGGGGATCAACAATGAGCAGTTCTTC. The V gene is TRBV5-1, the J gene TRBJ2-1, with 9 nucleotides matching TRBD1. CDR1 is SGHRS, CDR2 YFSETQ, per germline. V shed 4 bases and J 5 bases; nucleotides not matched to a gene: 7. The length of the CDR3 is 15 residues. Full variable domain (missing parts from reference TRBV5-1 and TRBJ2-1): KAGVTQTPRYLIKTRGQQVTLSCSPISGHRSVSWYQQTPGQGLQFLFEYFSETQRNKGNFPGRFSGRQFSNSRSEMNVSTLELGDSALYLCASSLTGGINNEQFFGPGTRLTVL.

V usage is TRBV4-3 and J usage is TRBJ1-2; D may be TRBD1 (6 bases). V lost 4 bases to trimming and J lost 2 bases, with 11 bases between them. Germline CDR1 reads LGHNA; CDR2 reads YSLEER. This CDR3 contains 14 residues. CDR3 protein: CASSLGQHNYGYTF. CDR3 sequence (DNA): TGCGCCAGCAGCCTGGGACAACACAACTATGGCTACACCTTC.